These 18 T cell receptor beta chains share one sample of origin, sequenced in a study of blood T cell repertoires in COVID-19. Clones were sequenced by immunoSEQ multiplex PCR, and TCRdb holds only the in-frame ones, with some missing. This table holds roughly 70,000 clones, around four fifths found once. Material for sequencing was peripheral blood. The receptors originated from a man aged 55 to 70 with acute or convalescent COVID-19.

The chain has TRBV13 and TRBJ2-3; D may be TRBD2 (6 bases). Germline V lookup: CDR1 PRHDT, CDR2 FYEKMQ (reference sequence). The CDR3 consists of 17 residues. V was pared by 1 base and J by 0 bases, with 14 bases between. The chain's CDR3 is CASSLAASAFSTDTQYF. The DNA of the CDR3 is TGTGCCAGCAGCTTAGCAGCTAGCGCTTTTAGCACAGATACGCAGTATTTT.

This clone came up once. V and J are TRBV5-1 and TRBJ1-1; a possible D gene is TRBD1 (6 bases). Germline values: CDR1 SGHRS, CDR2 YFSETQ. Trimming cost V 4 bases and J 3 bases, with 13 bases left between them. The CDR3 has 14 amino acids. The CDR3 spells CASSPTSGDTEAFF. The DNA of the CDR3 is TGCGCCAGCAGCCCTACGTCAGGGGACACTGAAGCTTTCTTT. The full variable domain, in which reference TRBV5-1 and TRBJ1-1 provide the parts outside the CDR3, is KAGVTQTPRYLIKTRGQQVTLSCSPISGHRSVSWYQQTPGQGLQFLFEYFSETQRNKGNFPGRFSGRQFSNSRSEMNVSTLELGDSALYLCASSPTSGDTEAFFGQGTRLTVV.

The chain recombines TRBV12-5 with TRBJ1-5, with D possibly TRBD1 on 6 matching bases. The CDR3 extends over 18 amino acids. V lost 0 bases, J lost 0 bases, and 15 bases lay in between. Germline CDR1 and CDR2: LGHNT and FRNRAP. The CDR3: CASGLVIDRNFSNQPQHF. The CDR3 coding sequence is TGTGCTAGTGGTTTGGTAATTGACAGGAATTTTAGCAATCAGCCCCAGCATTTT.

This chain joins TRBV11-2 and TRBJ1-1; D possibly corresponds to TRBD1 (5 bases). Germline assignment: CDR1 SGHAT and CDR2 FQNNGV. The CDR3 covers 14 residues. V lost 5 bases and J 1 base, leaving 11 bases between the germline ends. The CDR3 is CASSVDIENTEAFF. Here the CDR3 DNA reads TGTGCCAGCAGCGTGGACATCGAGAACACTGAAGCTTTCTTT.

V is TRBV7-8 and J is TRBJ1-5, with TRBD1 matching over 8 bases. V shed 6 bases, J shed 2 bases, and the junction held 6 bases outside the gene matches. The CDR3 consists of 15 residues. In germline, CDR1 is SGHVS, CDR2 FQNEAQ. CDR3 residues: CASRSTGGGNQPQHF. The CDR3 DNA sequence: TGTGCCAGCAGATCTACAGGGGGGGGCAATCAGCCCCAGCATTTT.

The genes are TRBV21-1 and TRBJ1-1. TRBV21-1 is recorded as a pseudogene. CDR3 length: 14 amino acids. The CDR3 DNA reads as TGTGCCCTATCAGTAGGGGGGGTCGGCTCTGAAGCTTTCTTT. It codes for CALSVGGVGSEAFF.

This clone was picked up a small number of times. The chain joins TRBV5-1 to TRBJ1-1; no clear D. V lost 0 bases to trimming and J lost 2 bases, with 11 bases between them. CDR3 length: 15 residues. From germline, CDR1 is SGHRS and CDR2 YFSETQ. The CDR3 is CASSLAPGVNTEAFF. CDR3 sequence (DNA): TGCGCCAGCAGCTTGGCACCGGGTGTAAACACTGAAGCTTTCTTT.

The J gene is TRBJ1-2, the V gene TRBV29-1; no definite D call. Germline V gene data show CDR1 as SQVTM and CDR2 as ANQGSEA. The length of the CDR3 is 12 residues. The V end was cut by 0 bases, the J end by 4 bases, with 6 bases between. In DNA, the CDR3 is TGCAGCGTTGAAGAACAGAGCTATGGCTACACCTTC. It codes for CSVEEQSYGYTF.

The rearrangement joins TRBV7-9 to TRBJ2-3; 12 positions agree with TRBD2. CDR3 length: 17 amino acids. Germline V gene data show CDR1 as SEHNR and CDR2 as FQNEAQ (reference sequence). After removal of 4 bases from V and 0 bases from J, the junction contained 5 bases not matched to a gene. The CDR3 reads CASSSRTSGVSTDTQYF. The CDR3 nucleotides read TGTGCCAGCAGCTCTCGGACTAGCGGGGTGAGCACAGATACGCAGTATTTT.

The chain couples TRBV28 to TRBJ1-2; maybe TRBD1 (6 bases). Trimming stripped 2 bases from V and 11 bases from J, with 12 bases between. This CDR3 is built from 12 residues. Germline V gene data show CDR1 as MDHEN and CDR2 as SYDVKM. CDR3 bases: TGTGCCAGCAGTTTACCCCAGGGGTGGTACACCTTC. Translation: CASSLPQGWYTF.

The rearrangement uses TRBV11-2 and TRBJ2-5; D is perhaps TRBD1 (5 bases). CDR1 SGHAT and CDR2 FQNNGV come from the germline V gene. V lost 2 bases, J lost 3 bases, and 13 bases lay in between. This CDR3 region has 15 residues. CDR3 loop: CASSLSGKEEETQYF. CDR3 bases: TGTGCCAGCAGCTTATCAGGGAAGGAAGAAGAGACCCAGTACTTC.

This clone was seen more than once but under ten times. The chain has TRBV2 and TRBJ1-2, with TRBD1 as a possible D gene (6 bases). Per germline, CDR1 SNHLY and CDR2 FYNNEI. V dropped 5 bases and J dropped 8 bases, with 18 bases sitting between them. The length of the CDR3 is 14 residues. CDR3: CASSQWGGRNGYTF. Written as DNA, the CDR3 is TGTGCCAGCAGTCAATGGGGGGGGCGAAACGGCTACACCTTC.

This clone was found once. V is TRBV28 and J is TRBJ1-2, with 11 nucleotides matching TRBD1. CDR1 MDHEN and CDR2 SYDVKM come from the germline V gene. This CDR3 region has 17 residues. The V segment lost 7 bases and the J segment 0 bases; nucleotides outside the gene matches: 10. The CDR3 bases are TGTGCCAGCACCTTCGGGGGGACAGGGGGGACTAACTATGGCTACACCTTC. It translates to CASTFGGTGGTNYGYTF.

This clone has a handful of counts. The CDR3 DNA reads TGTGCCAGCAGTTTGGACTGGGGAAACACCATATATTTT. Amino acid sequence: CASSLDWGNTIYF. The chain joins TRBV28 to TRBJ1-3; the D is unclear. Trimming removed 3 bases at V and 4 bases at J, with 7 bases between. This CDR3 spans 13 amino acids. Germline loops: CDR1 MDHEN, CDR2 SYDVKM.

V usage is TRBV6-6 and J usage is TRBJ2-1, with D uncertain. CDR1 and CDR2 (germline): MNHNY, SVGAGI (reference sequence). Trimming pared 11 bases from V and 10 bases from J, leaving 18 bases between. CDR3 length: 12 residues. The DNA for the CDR3 is TGTGCCGCGAACTCTAGGAGTTACGAGCAGTTCTTC. Protein: CAANSRSYEQFF.

This clone was seen a handful of times. This rearrangement joins TRBV21-1 to TRBJ2-3; the table names TRBD1, a call not compared with the DNA. TRBV21-1 is listed as a pseudogene. This CDR3 has 17 amino acids. In DNA, the CDR3 is TGTGCCAGCAGCAACCGGGACAGGGGGCTTAACACAGATACGCAGTATTTT. As protein: CASSNRDRGLNTDTQYF.

The rearrangement links TRBV28 to TRBJ2-7; 9 bases fit TRBD1. V lost 8 bases to trimming and J lost 3 bases; unmatched junction nucleotides: 5. The germline V gene encodes CDR1 MDHEN and CDR2 SYDVKM. The CDR3 covers 13 residues. CDR3 DNA sequence: TGTGCCAGCGCGGACAGGGGAAACTACGAGCAGTACTTC. This encodes CASADRGNYEQYF.

V and J are TRBV5-6 and TRBJ2-3; the D gene is possibly TRBD2 (6 bases). This CDR3 comprises 16 residues. Germline CDR1 SGHDT, CDR2 YYEEEE. V lost 0 bases, J lost 0 bases, and 11 bases lay in between. The CDR3 bases are TGTGCCAGCAGCTTGGCCTCGGGACTGAGCACAGATACGCAGTATTTT. As protein: CASSLASGLSTDTQYF.